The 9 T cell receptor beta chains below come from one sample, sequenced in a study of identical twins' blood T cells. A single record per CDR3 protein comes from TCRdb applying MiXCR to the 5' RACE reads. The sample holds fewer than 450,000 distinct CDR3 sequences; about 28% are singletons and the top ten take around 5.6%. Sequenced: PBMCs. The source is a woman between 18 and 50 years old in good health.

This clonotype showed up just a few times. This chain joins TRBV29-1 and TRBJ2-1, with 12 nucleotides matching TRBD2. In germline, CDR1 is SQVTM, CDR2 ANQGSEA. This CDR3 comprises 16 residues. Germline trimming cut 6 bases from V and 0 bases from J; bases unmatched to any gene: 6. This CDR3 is CSVLAGGHSSYNEQFF. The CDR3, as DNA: TGCAGCGTACTAGCGGGAGGACACAGCTCCTACAATGAGCAGTTCTTC.

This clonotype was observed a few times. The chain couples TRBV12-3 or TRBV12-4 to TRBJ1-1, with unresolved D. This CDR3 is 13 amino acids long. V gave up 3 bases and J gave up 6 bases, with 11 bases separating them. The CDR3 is CASSFISASEAFF. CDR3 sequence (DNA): TGTGCCAGCAGTTTCATATCGGCGTCTGAAGCTTTCTTT.

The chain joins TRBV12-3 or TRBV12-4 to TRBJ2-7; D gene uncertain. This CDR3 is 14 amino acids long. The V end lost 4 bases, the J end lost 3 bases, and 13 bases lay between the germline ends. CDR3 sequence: CASSSHRTIYEQYF. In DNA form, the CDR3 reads TGTGCCAGCAGTTCCCACCGAACTATCTACGAGCAGTACTTC.

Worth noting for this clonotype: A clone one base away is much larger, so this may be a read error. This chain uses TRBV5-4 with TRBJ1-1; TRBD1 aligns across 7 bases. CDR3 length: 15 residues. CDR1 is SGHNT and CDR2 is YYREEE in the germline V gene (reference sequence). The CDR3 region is CVSSLEDRWNTEAFF. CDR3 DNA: TGTGTCAGCAGCTTGGAGGACAGGTGGAACACTGAAGCTTTCTTT.

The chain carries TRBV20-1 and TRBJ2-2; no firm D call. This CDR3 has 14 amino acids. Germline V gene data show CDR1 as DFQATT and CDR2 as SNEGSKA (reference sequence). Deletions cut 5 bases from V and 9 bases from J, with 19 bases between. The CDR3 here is CSASNAKVTRELFF. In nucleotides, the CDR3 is TGCAGTGCTTCGAATGCGAAGGTGACCAGGGAGCTGTTTTTT.

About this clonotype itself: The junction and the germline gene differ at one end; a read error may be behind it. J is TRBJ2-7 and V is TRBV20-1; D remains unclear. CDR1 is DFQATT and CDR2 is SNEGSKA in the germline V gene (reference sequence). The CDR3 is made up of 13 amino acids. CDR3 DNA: TGTAGTGCTAGAGGAGTGAGCCTCCATGAGCAGTACTTC. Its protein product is CSARGVSLHEQYF.

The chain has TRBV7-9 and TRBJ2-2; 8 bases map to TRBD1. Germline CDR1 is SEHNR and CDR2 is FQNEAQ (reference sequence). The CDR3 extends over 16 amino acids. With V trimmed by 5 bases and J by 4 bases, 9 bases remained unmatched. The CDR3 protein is CASSPPGQGVTGELFF. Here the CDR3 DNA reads TGTGCCAGCAGCCCCCCCGGACAGGGTGTCACCGGGGAGCTGTTTTTT.

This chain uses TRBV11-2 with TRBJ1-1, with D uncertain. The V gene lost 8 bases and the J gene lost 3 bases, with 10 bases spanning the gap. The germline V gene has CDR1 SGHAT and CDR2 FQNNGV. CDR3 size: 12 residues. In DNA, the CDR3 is TGTGCCAGCGGCTACGGAGACACTGAAGCTTTCTTT. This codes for CASGYGDTEAFF.

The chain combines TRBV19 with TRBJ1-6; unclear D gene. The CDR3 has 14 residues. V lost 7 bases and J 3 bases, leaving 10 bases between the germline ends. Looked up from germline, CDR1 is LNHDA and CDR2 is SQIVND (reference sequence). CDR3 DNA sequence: TGTGCCAGTACCACGACCGACTATAATTCACCCCTCCACTTT. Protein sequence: CASTTTDYNSPLHF.